This TCR beta chain emerged from a study of blood T cell repertoires in COVID-19. Study overall: Sources were T cells, B-cell-depleted T cells, or PBMCs; the material itself was cDNA or gDNA.

This clone has just a few counts. V lost 3 bases, J lost 5 bases, and 6 bases stayed unmatched. The CDR3 loop spans 14 amino acids. Germline V gene sequence: CDR1 MDHEN, CDR2 SYDVKM. Original data processing: Amplified reference gene primers provided the basis for estimating nucleated cell counts. Measured with immunoSEQ multiplex PCR; TCRdb has only the in-frame clones, and not every one. V and J calls and clone size come straight from that table; D and trimming were deduced from the DNA. The sample records around 63,000 clones, around 89% being singletons. The sample consisted of peripheral blood. This receptor was identified in a woman aged 60-70 years with acute or convalescent COVID-19. The V and J genes are TRBV28 and TRBJ2-7; the match to TRBD1 covers 8 bases. CDR3 nucleotide sequence: TGTGCCAGCAGTTTCCGGACAGGGATCAACGAGCAGTACGTC. Translated, it gives CASSFRTGINEQYV.